The rows below give T cell receptor beta chains drawn from one sample of a study of T cell responses to AZD1222 COVID-19 vaccine. TCRdb's table, derived via immunoSEQ multiplex PCR, lists solely in-frame clones and lacks some. The data contain about 120,000 clones, 89% of them singletons. The sample was peripheral blood, taken on day 0 of AZD1222 vaccination. These receptors were taken from an adult in good health. The CDR3 runs from the conserved cysteine through the conserved F or W. Each record gives: J gene, D gene, V gene, CDR3 protein. The D gene is left open where the match is weak.

TRBJ1-4 NA TRBV2 CASRDEKLFF
TRBJ1-2 NA TRBV5-4 CASSFRTLANYGYTF
TRBJ1-5 NA TRBV15 CATSSPTGFQPQHF
TRBJ1-5 NA TRBV4-1 CASSPGWGNQPQHF
TRBJ1-2 NA TRBV20-1 CSARDLEGYTF
TRBJ1-2 NA TRBV29-1 CSVEDPGNYGYTF
TRBJ1-1 NA TRBV19 CASSPRGDTEAFF
TRBJ1-2 NA TRBV4-1 CASSQDDRGYTF
TRBJ1-1 NA TRBV2 CASQRGTEAFF
TRBJ1-5 TRBD1 TRBV3-1/TRBV3-2 CASSRQGAVGQPQHF
TRBJ1-1 TRBD1 TRBV6-2/TRBV6-3 CASSRTGGVEAFF
TRBJ2-1 NA TRBV20-1 CSAINNEQFF
TRBJ1-5 NA TRBV27 CASSFERNQPQHF
TRBJ2-3 NA TRBV6-5 CASSPAGRGADTQYF
TRBJ1-2 NA TRBV6-5 CASSYSGEPGGYTF
TRBJ1-1 TRBD1 TRBV5-1 CASSLAGQAEGEAFF
TRBJ1-6 NA TRBV3-1/TRBV3-2 CASSQATGIRSPLHF
TRBJ1-4 NA TRBV2 CASNQARLTNEKLFF
TRBJ1-2 TRBD1 TRBV6-1 CASSELAGGEYGYTF
TRBJ2-1 NA TRBV7-3 CASSPADRIGYNEQFF
TRBJ2-7 NA TRBV5-1 CASSPGEWGPEQYF
TRBJ1-4 NA TRBV7-8 CASSRDLGYEKLFF
TRBJ2-1 TRBD1 TRBV2 CASTGTGYDEQFF
TRBJ1-6 NA TRBV14 CASSPYPEGVSPLHF
TRBJ2-1 NA TRBV2 CASRRQTNEQFF
TRBJ2-7 TRBD1 TRBV27 CASSLGTGEQYF
TRBJ2-7 NA TRBV5-4 CASSSKSTAYEQYF
TRBJ1-2 NA TRBV5-4 CASSARPGAYGYTF
TRBJ1-2 NA TRBV14 CASSQDPLSEPRSLYGYTF
TRBJ1-5 TRBD1 TRBV27 CASSRTGEDQPQHF
TRBJ2-4 TRBD1 TRBV2 CASSADRVGQNIQYF
TRBJ2-5 NA TRBV5-1 CASSERGAGQETQYF
TRBJ2-3 NA TRBV6-2/TRBV6-3 CASSEWGGTVADTQYF
TRBJ2-1 NA TRBV27 CASSLGSYNEQFF
TRBJ2-1 NA TRBV5-6 CASSSYNEQFF
TRBJ2-7 NA TRBV4-3 CASSQDLLIGVANIYEQYF
TRBJ2-1 NA TRBV18 CASSPPNLGNEQFF
TRBJ1-1 TRBD1 TRBV12-3/TRBV12-4 CASSATGYAEAFF
TRBJ1-5 NA TRBV6-5 CASRQPDQPQHF
TRBJ1-1 NA TRBV18 CASSPLSSTVMNTEAFF
TRBJ2-1 TRBD2 TRBV11-3 CASSLLAGGHYEQFF
TRBJ1-5 NA TRBV5-1 CASSLHGLEDQPQHF
TRBJ1-1 NA TRBV20-1 CSASPSGPRGTEAFF
TRBJ2-3 TRBD2 TRBV5-1 CASSPGLAGARTDTQYF
TRBJ1-2 TRBD1 TRBV6-5 CASRRQGNGYTF
TRBJ1-5 NA TRBV30 CAWSVRGGRQPQHF
TRBJ1-3 NA TRBV15 CATSRGYREGNTIYF
TRBJ1-1 TRBD1 TRBV3-1/TRBV3-2 CASSQVEQGGLNTEAFF
TRBJ2-3 NA TRBV5-5 CASSLAGRLLPDTQYF
TRBJ1-5 NA TRBV11-2 CASSFTGSNQPQHF
TRBJ1-1 TRBD1 TRBV19 CASEPGQLNTEAFF
TRBJ1-2 NA TRBV4-3 CASSQDRTDLYGYTF
TRBJ1-1 NA TRBV6-6 CASITQENTEAFF
TRBJ1-1 TRBD1 TRBV6-5 CASSQQGAIRTEAFF
TRBJ2-3 NA TRBV7-2 CASSVRRGLDGTQYF
TRBJ1-1 NA TRBV11-2 CASSLVGARGAFF
TRBJ1-5 NA TRBV24-1 CATSIKSQPLNSNQPQHF
TRBJ1-1 NA TRBV18 CASSPDGANTEAFF
TRBJ1-4 TRBD1 TRBV7-9 CASSLLVMRDRAEKLFF
TRBJ2-2 TRBD2 TRBV4-2 CASSRSGGANTGELFF